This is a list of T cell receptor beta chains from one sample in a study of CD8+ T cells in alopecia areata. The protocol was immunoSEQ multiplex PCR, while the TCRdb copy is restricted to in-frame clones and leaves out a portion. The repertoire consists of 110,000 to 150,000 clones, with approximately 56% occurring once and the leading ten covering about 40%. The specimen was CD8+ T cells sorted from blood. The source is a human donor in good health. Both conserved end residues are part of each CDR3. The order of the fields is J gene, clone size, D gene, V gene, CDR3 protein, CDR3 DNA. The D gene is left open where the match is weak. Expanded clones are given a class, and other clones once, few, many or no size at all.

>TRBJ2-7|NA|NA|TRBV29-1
CSVTGGGSYEQYF
TGCAGCGTTACCGGGGGTGGCTCCTACGAGCAGTACTTC
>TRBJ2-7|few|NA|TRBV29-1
CSVVEGYEQYF
TGCAGCGTTGTCGAGGGCTACGAGCAGTACTTC
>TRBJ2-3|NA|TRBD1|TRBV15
CATSTDRGTDTQYF
TGTGCCACCAGCACGGACAGGGGCACAGATACGCAGTATTTT
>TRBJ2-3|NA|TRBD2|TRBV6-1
CASSEFAGAPDTQYF
TGTGCCAGCAGTGAGTTTGCGGGAGCCCCAGATACGCAGTATTTT
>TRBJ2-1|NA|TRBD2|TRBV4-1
CASSQDGTSGYNEQFF
TGTGCCAGCAGCCAAGATGGGACTAGCGGGTACAATGAGCAGTTCTTC
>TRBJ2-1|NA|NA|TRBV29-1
CSGNSGEQFF
TGCAGCGGGAATAGTGGCGAGCAGTTCTTC
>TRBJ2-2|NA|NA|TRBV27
CASSWAGELFF
TGTGCCAGCAGTTGGGCCGGGGAGCTGTTTTTT
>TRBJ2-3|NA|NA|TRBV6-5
CASGSSGHTDTQYF
TGTGCCAGCGGGAGCTCGGGACACACAGATACGCAGTATTTT
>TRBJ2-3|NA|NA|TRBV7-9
CASSSVNAAADTQYF
TGTGCCAGCAGCTCCGTCAACGCTGCGGCAGATACGCAGTATTTT
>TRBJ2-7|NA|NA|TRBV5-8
CASSGENEQYF
TGCGCCAGCAGCGGAGAGAACGAGCAGTACTTC
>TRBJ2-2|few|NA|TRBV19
CASTDVGELFF
TGTGCCAGTACGGACGTCGGGGAGCTGTTTTTT
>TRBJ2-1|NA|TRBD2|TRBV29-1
CSVDSSGSNEQFF
TGCAGCGTTGATTCTAGCGGGTCCAATGAGCAGTTCTTC
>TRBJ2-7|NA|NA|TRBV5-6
CASSGGTYEQYF
TGTGCCAGCAGCGGGGGGACTTACGAGCAGTACTTC
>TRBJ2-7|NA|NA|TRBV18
CASSQFEGPNEQYF
TGTGCCAGCTCACAGTTCGAGGGGCCCAACGAGCAGTACTTC
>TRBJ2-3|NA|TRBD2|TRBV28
CASSFPAGDYTDTQYF
TGTGCCAGCAGTTTCCCCGCGGGAGATTACACAGATACGCAGTATTTT
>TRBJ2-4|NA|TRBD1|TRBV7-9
CASSPGGGRDIQYF
TGTGCCAGCAGCCCAGGGGGCGGCAGGGACATTCAGTACTTC
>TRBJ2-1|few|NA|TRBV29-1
CSVVTEYNEQFF
TGCAGCGTCGTGACCGAGTACAATGAGCAGTTCTTC
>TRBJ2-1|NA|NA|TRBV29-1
CSVEGAKYNEQFF
TGCAGCGTTGAAGGGGCTAAATACAATGAGCAGTTCTTC
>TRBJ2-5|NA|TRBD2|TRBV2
CASSPGLAGMETQYF
TGTGCCAGCAGCCCGGGACTAGCGGGAATGGAGACCCAGTACTTC
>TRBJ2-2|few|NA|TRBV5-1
CASSLASYSDGELFF
TGCGCCAGCAGCTTGGCCTCTTACAGTGACGGGGAGCTGTTTTTT
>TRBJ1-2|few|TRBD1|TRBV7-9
CASSSSQGADGYTF
TGTGCCAGCAGCTCCTCACAGGGGGCGGATGGCTACACCTTC
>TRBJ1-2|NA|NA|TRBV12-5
CASGLTPQGPTYGYTF
TGTGCTAGTGGTTTGACCCCCCAGGGGCCGACCTATGGCTACACCTTC